This T cell receptor beta chain appears in the sequencing data of a study of technical replicates of blood from several donors. Libraries were prepared by immunoSEQ multiplex PCR; TCRdb keeps only in-frame clonotypes and omits some of them. Of 60,000 to 80,000 clones in the sample, roughly nine tenths are singletons; the top ten hold 0.38%. The TCR originated in a human donor in good health. Sequences were obtained from T cells isolated from PBMCs.

CDR3 sequence: CASSLNRAEQFF. The CDR3 nucleotides read TGTGCCAGCAGCTTAAACAGGGCTGAGCAGTTCTTC. The chain uses TRBV7-9 and TRBJ2-1; perhaps TRBD1 as D (6 bases). V lost 2 bases to trimming and J lost 9 bases, with 8 bases between them. Looked up from germline, CDR1 is SEHNR and CDR2 is FQNEAQ (reference sequence). This CDR3 is built from 12 residues.